The 21 T cell receptor beta chains given below trace back to one sample, sequenced in a study of beta chain features in type 1 diabetes. The investigators reverse transcribed all of the isolated RNA, so they sequenced expressed TCRB transcripts. Profiling relied on immunoSEQ multiplex PCR, and the TCRdb table lists in-frame clones only, not all of them. The table lists more than 300,000 clones, around 12% of them singletons. The source material was naive CD4+ T cells from blood. The receptors here all came from a young man in good health.

This chain connects TRBV15 to TRBJ2-5; a possible D gene is TRBD1 (6 bases). Germline-derived CDR1 and CDR2 are LNHNV and YYDKDF (reference sequence). CDR3 length equals 15 residues. V gave up 0 bases and J gave up 5 bases, with 13 bases separating them. CDR3 residues: CATSRDRGIGETQYF. CDR3 DNA: TGTGCCACCAGCAGAGATAGGGGGATTGGGGAGACCCAGTACTTC.

There are a few counts of this clone. The V gene is TRBV5-4, the J gene TRBJ2-3, with TRBD2 as a possible D gene (5 bases). The CDR3 sequence is 16 residues long. Germline V CDR1 and CDR2: SGHNT, YYREEE (reference sequence). Trimming removed 0 bases from V and 0 bases from J, with 11 bases in between. CDR3 loop: CASSLVFGVSTDTQYF. The CDR3 DNA is TGTGCCAGCAGCTTGGTCTTCGGGGTTAGCACAGATACGCAGTATTTT.

The V gene is TRBV5-6, the J gene TRBJ1-3; TRBD1 might be the D (5 bases). Looked up from germline, CDR1 is SGHDT and CDR2 is YYEEEE. V dropped 5 bases and J dropped 4 bases, with 13 bases sitting between them. The CDR3 contains 14 residues. The CDR3 DNA sequence: TGTGCCAGCAGTCCAGGGTTGGCCGGAAACACCATATATTTT. Translation gives CASSPGLAGNTIYF.

This clone has a count of ten or more. The V and J genes are TRBV2 and TRBJ2-6, with D unclear. CDR3 length: 14 residues. Per the germline V gene, CDR1 is SNHLY and CDR2 is FYNNEI. Trimming removed 4 bases from V and 2 bases from J, with 6 bases in between. The CDR3 region has the DNA TGTGCCAGCAGTGGGGCTACTGGGGCCAACGTCCTGACTTTC. It specifies CASSGATGANVLTF.

This clone showed up just a few times. This chain uses TRBV30 with TRBJ1-2; D is unclear. Germline V lookup: CDR1 GTSNPN, CDR2 SVGIG (reference sequence). Between the trimmed V and J ends, which lost 1 base and 8 bases, there was a span of 14 bases. There are 13 residues in the CDR3. The CDR3 coding sequence is TGTGCCTGGAGTGACGAGGGAGGTCGGGGCTACACCTTC. It yields the protein CAWSDEGGRGYTF.

The chain joins TRBV5-1 to TRBJ2-5; D might be TRBD2 (6 bases). The CDR3 spans 14 residues. Germline CDR1 reads SGHRS; CDR2 reads YFSETQ. The ends were cut back, 4 bases at V and 1 base at J, with 11 bases in the middle. This chain's CDR3 is CASSPSGAQETQYF. In nucleotides, the CDR3 is TGCGCCAGCAGCCCGTCGGGAGCCCAAGAGACCCAGTACTTC.

A remark on this clone: The same CDR3 is also encoded by other DNA sequences in this sample. The chain employs TRBV4-2 and TRBJ2-7; 12 positions agree with TRBD2. V lost 0 bases to trimming and J lost 4 bases; unmatched junction nucleotides: 1. CDR1 is LGHNA, CDR2 YNFKEQ, per germline. The CDR3 consists of 15 residues. CDR3 DNA sequence: TGTGCCAGCAGCCAAGAAGGACTAGCGGGGTACGAGCAGTACTTC. Translating it yields CASSQEGLAGYEQYF.

V and J are TRBV20-1 and TRBJ2-1, with 9 bases lining up with TRBD2. V dropped 5 bases and J dropped 9; count of bases not matched to a gene: 2. Germline V CDR1 and CDR2: DFQATT, SNEGSKA (reference sequence). This CDR3 region has 11 residues. In DNA, the CDR3 is TGCAGTGCTCGGACTAGCGTTGAGCAGTTCTTC. Amino acid sequence: CSARTSVEQFF.

This clone has just a few counts. The gene calls are TRBV6-4 and TRBJ2-1; TRBD2 matches at 10 bases. V gave up 3 bases and J gave up 9 bases; unmatched junction bases: 5. The CDR3 consists of 14 residues. In germline, CDR1 is MRHNA, CDR2 SNTAGT. The CDR3 region has the DNA TGTGCCAGCAGTGAAGCGGGAGGGCCCAGTGAGCAGTTCTTC. This encodes CASSEAGGPSEQFF.

This chain links TRBV4-2 with TRBJ1-5, with D possibly being TRBD1 (6 bases). CDR3 size: 15 residues. Trimming took off 4 bases at V and 5 bases at J, with 15 bases between the two ends. CDR1 and CDR2 from the germline V gene are LGHNA and YNFKEQ. CDR3 nucleotides: TGTGCCAGCAGCCTAGGGGGAGGGTCGGATCAGCCCCAGCATTTT. Protein sequence: CASSLGGGSDQPQHF.

This clone was recorded a few times. This chain connects TRBV4-3 to TRBJ2-6, with a possible D match to TRBD2 (5 bases). V was cut by 1 base and J by 3 bases, with 16 bases left in between. CDR3 length: 18 residues. Per the germline V gene, CDR1 is LGHNA and CDR2 is YSLEER. CDR3 residues: CASSQAGGGRVGANVLTF. CDR3 coding DNA: TGCGCCAGCAGCCAAGCCGGCGGAGGAAGGGTTGGGGCCAACGTCCTGACTTTC.

The chain combines TRBV7-9 with TRBJ1-1, with TRBD1 identical over 10 bases. With V trimmed by 5 bases and J by 2 bases, 5 bases remained unmatched. CDR3 length equals 15 residues. Germline CDR1 and CDR2: SEHNR and FQNEAQ (reference sequence). The CDR3 DNA reads as TGTGCCAGCAGCCCCCGGGACAGGGGTAACACTGAAGCTTTCTTT. Encoded protein: CASSPRDRGNTEAFF.

The chain combines TRBV7-3 with TRBJ2-1, with TRBD2 identical over 10 bases. Germline values: CDR1 SGHTA, CDR2 FQGTGA. The CDR3 loop spans 18 amino acids. V was clipped by 4 bases and J by 2 bases; unmatched bases: 11. CDR3 coding DNA: TGTGCCAGCAGCTATGGTATTTCTAGCGGGAGTACCTACAATGAGCAGTTCTTC. Protein product: CASSYGISSGSTYNEQFF. The variable domain in full, completed from reference TRBV7-3 and TRBJ2-1, reads GAGVSQTPSNKVTEKGKYVELRCDPISGHTALYWYRQSLGQGPEFLIYFQGTGAADDSGLPNDRFFAVRPEGSVSTLKIQRTERGDSAVYLCASSYGISSGSTYNEQFFGPGTRLTVL.

In this sample, this clone turned up a few times. The rearrangement joins TRBV30 to TRBJ2-7; D gene ambiguous. Trimming removed 2 bases from V and 0 bases from J, with 8 bases in between. This CDR3 is 13 amino acids long. Germline V gene data show CDR1 as GTSNPN and CDR2 as SVGIG (reference sequence). In nucleotides, the CDR3 is TGTGCCTGGAGTCTGAGTGCCTCCTACGAGCAGTACTTC. This encodes CAWSLSASYEQYF.

The rearrangement uses TRBV5-4 and TRBJ2-2, with D possibly being TRBD1 (5 bases). V lost 3 bases and J 0 bases, leaving 9 bases between the germline ends. This CDR3 comprises 15 residues. The V gene's germline CDR1 is SGHNT and CDR2 YYREEE (reference sequence). The CDR3 loop reads CASSSRATNTGELFF. The CDR3, as DNA: TGTGCCAGCAGCTCCAGGGCCACGAACACCGGGGAGCTGTTTTTT.

The V gene is TRBV6-4, the J gene TRBJ2-3; 7 nucleotides match TRBD1. The CDR3 extends over 15 amino acids. The germline CDR1 and CDR2 sequences are MRHNA and SNTAGT. The J segment lost 3 bases and the V segment lost 5 bases, leaving 8 bases of the junction unmatched. The CDR3 reads CASSLTGYSTDTQYF. CDR3 DNA sequence: TGTGCCAGCAGTTTGACAGGGTATTCTACAGATACGCAGTATTTT.

J is TRBJ1-1 and V is TRBV6-6; a possible D gene is TRBD1 (5 bases). Trimming removed 6 bases at V and 4 bases at J, with 12 bases between. Germline assignment: CDR1 MNHNY and CDR2 SVGAGI (reference sequence). CDR3 length: 13 residues. The DNA for the CDR3 is TGTGCCAGCAGACTCCAGGGTCTCACTGAAGCTTTCTTT. It encodes CASRLQGLTEAFF.

This clone appeared a few times. The V and J genes are TRBV29-1 and TRBJ1-1, with D possibly being TRBD1 (5 bases). The CDR3 consists of 15 residues. CDR1 is SQVTM, CDR2 ANQGSEA, per germline. Between the trimmed V and J ends, which lost 6 bases and 0 bases, there was a span of 17 bases. The CDR3, as DNA: TGCAGCGTCGACAGATCCGGTATGATGAACACTGAAGCTTTCTTT. Translating it yields CSVDRSGMMNTEAFF.

In this sample, this clone turned up a few times. This chain links TRBV28 with TRBJ1-2, with D hard to call. This CDR3 is built from 12 residues. Trimming pared 5 bases from V and 3 bases from J, leaving 7 bases between. The V gene's germline CDR1 is MDHEN and CDR2 SYDVKM. The CDR3 reads CASSPRDYGYTF. CDR3 in DNA: TGTGCCAGCAGTCCGAGAGACTATGGCTACACCTTC.

The V call is TRBV27, the J call TRBJ2-1; 10 bases are shared with TRBD2. CDR3 length: 14 residues. The junction had 5 bases not matched to a gene; V was cut back by 3 bases and J by 9 bases. In germline, CDR1 is MNHEY, CDR2 SMNVEV (reference sequence). CDR3 sequence reads: CASSFPSGRAEQFF. The CDR3 DNA sequence: TGTGCCAGCAGTTTCCCTAGCGGGAGAGCTGAGCAGTTCTTC.

The chain has TRBV7-2 and TRBJ2-5; D perhaps matches TRBD1 (5 bases). The CDR3 spans 13 residues. Germline V lookup: CDR1 SGHTA, CDR2 FQGNSA. Trimming took off 0 bases at V and 4 bases at J, with 6 bases between the two ends. CDR3 sequence: CASSLAGPETQYF. CDR3 nucleotides: TGTGCCAGCAGCTTAGCGGGGCCAGAGACCCAGTACTTC.